This T cell receptor (beta chain) was observed in a study of regulatory T cells in long-lasting Graves disease. Germline V gene sequence: CDR1 MNHNS, CDR2 SASEGT. The length of the CDR3 is 17 residues. V lost 3 bases and J 5 bases, leaving 22 bases between the germline ends. TCR beta libraries were built with iRepertoire HTBI primers and Arm-PCR of CDR3 regions. In TCRdb, the multiplex PCR reads were re-called with MiXCR into one record per CDR3 protein. This sample carries hundreds of thousands of distinct CDR3 sequences, 15% to 20% of them seen once, and the ten largest clones take 25% to 35%. Time point specified: persistent/refractory GD, antithyroid drugs over 5 years with positive TRAb. Isolated PBMC RNA provided the starting material for the TCR library. Ten or more counts support this clonotype.

This sequence was found in a female donor with Graves disease. The chain has TRBV6-1 and TRBJ2-5; the D is unclear. The sequences come from peripheral blood mononuclear cells (PBMCs), collected when the disease was refractory, from a patient treated with antithyroid drugs. The CDR3, as DNA: TGTGCCAGCAGTGATGATGTGGTCTCCGGTCGCCACGAGACCCAGTACTTC. It codes for CASSDDVVSGRHETQYF.